The 30 T cell receptor beta chains given below trace back to one sample, sequenced in a study of T cells in Graves' hyperthyroidism and ophthalmopathy. The source material, RNA transcripts, was used to amplify TCR beta CDR3 regions. TCR CDR3 regions were first amplified by RT-PCR with HTBI primers. TCRdb called the multiplex PCR reads again in MiXCR, with one record for every CDR3 protein. Here the sample spans hundreds of thousands of distinct CDR3 sequences, around 16% being singletons. The sequenced sample was blood. Receptor source: a man aged 35 to 55 with Graves' hyperthyroidism.

Details on this clonotype: With a much larger clone just one base away, this may be a read error. The V and J genes are TRBV10-1 and TRBJ1-1, with D unresolved. Germline CDR1 and CDR2: WNHNN and SYGVQD (reference sequence). This CDR3 is built from 13 residues. The chain's CDR3 is CVSSESYGTEAFF. In DNA, the CDR3 is TGCGTCAGCAGTGAGTCGTATGGTACTGAAGCTTTCTTT.

A few counts support this clonotype. J is TRBJ2-1 and V is TRBV20-1; the D is unclear. This CDR3 is built from 12 residues. CDR1 DFQATT and CDR2 SNEGSKA come from the germline V gene (reference sequence). Trimming cost V 1 base and J 8 bases, with 9 bases left between them. CDR3: CSARVPGYEQFF. As DNA, the CDR3 is TGCAGTGCTAGAGTCCCTGGCTATGAGCAGTTCTTC.

This clonotype was detected only a few times. CDR3 nucleotides: TGTGCCAGCAGCCAGGTAGCGGGGGGGTACAATGAGCAGTTCTTC. Residues: CASSQVAGGYNEQFF. The genes are TRBV14 and TRBJ2-1; 11 bases are shared with TRBD2. Per germline, CDR1 SGHDN and CDR2 FVKESK. The ends lost 3 bases at V and 4 bases at J; junction bases unmatched: 2. CDR3 size: 15 residues.

This clonotype was recorded at least ten times. The chain has TRBV6-5 and TRBJ1-3; D uncertain. CDR3 length: 15 residues. Per the germline V gene, CDR1 is MNHEY and CDR2 is SVGAGI. With 0 bases removed from V and 0 bases from J, the gap between germline ends came to 6 bases. The CDR3 loop is CASSYSRGSGNTIYF. Here the CDR3 DNA reads TGTGCCAGCAGTTACTCGAGAGGCTCTGGAAACACCATATATTTT.

Many counts were recorded for this clonotype. The chain carries TRBV7-3 and TRBJ2-2, with 9 positions matching TRBD1. This CDR3 region has 16 residues. Germline assignment: CDR1 SGHTA and CDR2 FQGTGA. The J segment lost 4 bases and the V segment lost 4 bases, leaving 7 bases of the junction unmatched. For the CDR3, the DNA is TGTGCCAGCAGCTCTAGGACAGGGGAGAGCACCGGGGAGCTGTTTTTT. This sequence encodes CASSSRTGESTGELFF.

This clonotype was observed many times. The J gene is TRBJ2-5, the V gene TRBV2; maybe TRBD1 (5 bases). CDR3 length: 12 amino acids. V lost 10 bases and J lost 5, with 14 bases in between. The germline CDR1 and CDR2 sequences are SNHLY and FYNNEI. This CDR3 is CATGQGVETQYF. The CDR3 bases are TGTGCCACCGGTCAGGGTGTGGAGACCCAGTACTTC. The full variable domain, completed using reference TRBV2 and TRBJ2-5, is EPEVTQTPSHQVTQMGQEVILRCVPISNHLYFYWYRQILGQKVEFLVSFYNNEISEKSEIFDDQFSVERPDGSNFTLKIRSTKLEDSAMYFCATGQGVETQYFGPGTRLLVL.

This clonotype has only a few counts. V is TRBV5-5 and J is TRBJ1-6, with no clear D. The V and J ends lost 7 bases and 5 bases respectively, with 16 bases between them. The germline CDR1 and CDR2 sequences are SGHKS and YYEKEE (reference sequence). The CDR3 is 15 amino acids. The CDR3 sequence: CASCPWTEDNSPLHF. The CDR3 region has the DNA TGTGCCAGCTGCCCCTGGACGGAAGATAATTCACCCCTCCACTTT.

This chain connects TRBV28 to TRBJ2-7; TRBD1 matches at 7 bases. Trimming removed 5 bases from V and 3 bases from J; junction bases left unmatched: 10. The CDR3 is made up of 15 amino acids. Germline CDR1 MDHEN, CDR2 SYDVKM. CDR3 DNA: TGTGCCAGCAGTACCCGGACAGGACATGGCTACGAGCAGTACTTC. Translating gives CASSTRTGHGYEQYF.

The sample holds a few counts of this clonotype. A much more abundant neighbour one base away suggests this may be a read error. The chain has TRBV2 and TRBJ2-5; D could derive from TRBD1 or TRBD2 (5 bases each). Looked up from germline, CDR1 is SNHLY and CDR2 is FYNNEI. There are 16 residues in the CDR3. The germline V and J ends were trimmed by 6 bases and 7 bases, with 24 bases remaining between them. The CDR3 DNA sequence: TGTGCCAGCAGCCCTGGCATAAGGGACCTTCGAGGGACCCAGTACTTC. Translating gives CASSPGIRDLRGTQYF.

This clonotype was observed once. The chain links TRBV25-1 to TRBJ1-4, with a possible D match to TRBD1 (5 bases). The germline V gene has CDR1 MGHDK and CDR2 SYGVNS. The CDR3 length is 18 residues. V lost 2 bases, J lost 0 bases, and 16 bases lay in between. The CDR3 DNA follows: TGTGCCAGCAGTGAACGGGGGAGCGTAGGTGCAACTAATGAAAAACTGTTTTTT. The encoded protein is CASSERGSVGATNEKLFF.

This clonotype has a count of ten or more. The V gene is TRBV12-3 or TRBV12-4, the J gene TRBJ2-1, with D unclear. The CDR3 is made up of 14 amino acids. The V end lost 3 bases, the J end lost 4 bases, and 10 bases lay between the germline ends. As DNA, the CDR3 is TGTGCCAGCAGTTTCGAACAGTTATACAATGAGCAGTTCTTC. Amino acids: CASSFEQLYNEQFF.

The sample holds a few counts of this clonotype. This chain connects TRBV6-4 to TRBJ1-3; 8 bases fit TRBD1. The length of the CDR3 is 15 residues. Germline-derived CDR1 and CDR2 are MRHNA and SNTAGT. Trimming removed 4 bases from V and 3 bases from J; junction bases left unmatched: 5. CDR3 in amino acids: CASSGGTGLGNTIYF. In DNA, the CDR3 is TGTGCCAGCAGTGGAGGGACAGGCCTTGGAAACACCATATATTTT.

This clonotype has a count of ten or more. The genes are TRBV12-5 and TRBJ2-3; 7 bases line up with TRBD1. The CDR3 loop spans 14 amino acids. V shed 3 bases and J 4 bases; nucleotides not matched to a gene: 4. Germline lookup yields CDR1 LGHNT and CDR2 FRNRAP. The CDR3 sequence: CASGFGQAADTQYF. CDR3 DNA sequence: TGTGCTAGTGGTTTTGGACAGGCCGCAGATACGCAGTATTTT.

The J gene is TRBJ2-3, the V gene TRBV4-3, with D perhaps matching TRBD2 (7 bases). This CDR3 has 18 amino acids. Trimming removed 1 base at V and 1 base at J, with 18 bases between. Per germline, CDR1 LGHNA and CDR2 YSLEER. This chain's CDR3 is CASSQAGGGGVGTDTQYF. The CDR3 bases are TGCGCCAGCAGCCAAGCGGGCGGGGGCGGGGTTGGCACAGATACGCAGTATTTT.

This clonotype was seen at least ten times. This chain joins TRBV7-9 and TRBJ1-1, with 8 positions matching TRBD1. The CDR3 is made up of 15 amino acids. V lost 6 bases to trimming and J lost 6 bases; unmatched junction nucleotides: 12. Germline CDR1 is SEHNR and CDR2 is FQNEAQ (reference sequence). Here the CDR3 DNA reads TGTGCCAGCAGAAAACAGGGGGATATCGCTTCTGAAGCTTTCTTT. It translates to CASRKQGDIASEAFF.

At least ten counts were recorded for this clonotype. The chain has TRBV27 and TRBJ2-7; D is unclear. Germline V gene lookup returns CDR1 MNHEY and CDR2 SMNVEV (reference sequence). V lost 5 bases and J lost 2, with 10 bases in between. This CDR3 spans 13 amino acids. CDR3 coding DNA: TGTGCCAGCAGTGCCCCATGGGCCTACGAGCAGTACTTC. Encoded protein: CASSAPWAYEQYF.

This clonotype occurred many times. V usage is TRBV4-1 and J usage is TRBJ1-2, with D uncertain. Deletions cut 0 bases from V and 5 bases from J, with 10 bases between. Germline CDR1 MGHRA, CDR2 YSYEKL. This CDR3 has 14 residues. The CDR3 DNA reads TGCGCCAGCAGCCAAGATTTAACAGCTTATGGCTACACCTTC. It specifies CASSQDLTAYGYTF.

This clonotype was seen a few times. This chain links TRBV28 with TRBJ1-2; D unclear. This CDR3 is 13 amino acids long. The germline gives CDR1 MDHEN, CDR2 SYDVKM. V lost 5 bases to trimming and J lost 4 bases, with 11 bases between them. In nucleotides, the CDR3 is TGTGCCAGCAGTCATTCCAGGCTCTATGGCTACACCTTC. Translated: CASSHSRLYGYTF.

The rearrangement joins TRBV6-1 to TRBJ1-5; no clear D. The CDR3 totals 14 residues. V was trimmed by 7 bases and J by 3 bases, leaving 13 bases between them. Germline CDR1 and CDR2: MNHNS and SASEGT. CDR3 residues: CASTEAGNNQPQHF. As DNA, the CDR3 is TGTGCCAGCACCGAAGCAGGAAACAATCAGCCCCAGCATTTT.

This clonotype has just a few counts. For the CDR3, the DNA is TGTGCCACCAGTGAGGAACAGGGGGACTTCAATGAGCAGTTCTTC. This translates into CATSEEQGDFNEQFF. The V and J genes are TRBV24-1 and TRBJ2-1, with TRBD1 matching 8 bases. Germline V gives CDR1 KGHDR, CDR2 SFDVKD. Unmatched junction bases numbered 7, after V lost 4 bases and J lost 6 bases. The CDR3 loop spans 15 amino acids.

This clonotype was picked up a small number of times. The J gene is TRBJ2-3, the V gene TRBV27; tentative D call: TRBD1 (5 bases). The CDR3 is 12 residues long. Germline V gene data show CDR1 as MNHEY and CDR2 as SMNVEV (reference sequence). Trimming cost V 6 bases and J 3 bases, with 7 bases left between them. Here the CDR3 reads CASRNRTDTQYF. CDR3 DNA sequence: TGTGCCAGCAGAAACAGGACAGATACGCAGTATTTT.

This clonotype has ten or more counts. V and J are TRBV5-1 and TRBJ2-1; D might be TRBD2 (5 bases). There are 15 residues in the CDR3. Trimming pared 0 bases from V and 4 bases from J, leaving 11 bases between. Germline CDR1 and CDR2: SGHRS and YFSETQ. CDR3: CASSLDPQRYNEQFF. The CDR3 coding sequence is TGCGCCAGCAGCTTGGATCCCCAGCGGTACAATGAGCAGTTCTTC.

In its sample, this clonotype was seen many times. The chain combines TRBV27 with TRBJ2-3; D is uncertain. V was clipped by 5 bases and J by 4 bases, with 10 bases between them. The germline V gene has CDR1 MNHEY and CDR2 SMNVEV (reference sequence). The CDR3 loop spans 13 amino acids. CDR3 DNA sequence: TGTGCCAGCAGTAATTCGGGCCCAGATACGCAGTATTTT. Its translation is CASSNSGPDTQYF.

This clonotype showed up many times. This sequence joins TRBV9 and TRBJ2-3; TRBD2 is a possible D gene (5 bases). CDR1 and CDR2 from the germline V gene are SGDLS and YYNGEE. The CDR3 sequence is 17 residues long. V lost 3 bases to trimming and J lost 0 bases, with 17 bases between them. The CDR3 sequence: CASSAVVGRASTDTQYF. The CDR3 DNA sequence: TGTGCCAGCAGCGCCGTTGTTGGGCGGGCGAGCACAGATACGCAGTATTTT.

This clonotype was found a few times. The chain employs TRBV9 and TRBJ2-1; D unclear. The CDR3 is 15 amino acids. CDR1 SGDLS and CDR2 YYNGEE come from the germline V gene. V gave up 0 bases and J gave up 7 bases, with 14 bases separating them. The CDR3 loop is CASSVGDGVLNEQFF. The CDR3, as DNA: TGTGCCAGCAGCGTAGGTGATGGGGTGTTAAATGAGCAGTTCTTC.

The chain employs TRBV7-3 and TRBJ2-7; maybe TRBD2 (6 bases). V lost 9 bases, J lost 5 bases, and 17 bases lay in between. This CDR3 has 13 amino acids. The germline CDR1 and CDR2 sequences are SGHTA and FQGTGA. CDR3 region: CARPGRMYDEQYF. The CDR3 region has the DNA TGTGCCAGACCGGGGAGGATGTATGACGAGCAGTACTTC. Looking up the rest from reference TRBV7-3 and TRBJ2-7 gives the full variable domain: GAGVSQTPSNKVTEKGKYVELRCDPISGHTALYWYRQSLGQGPEFLIYFQGTGAADDSGLPNDRFFAVRPEGSVSTLKIQRTERGDSAVYLCARPGRMYDEQYFGPGTRLTVT.

This clonotype was found many times. The gene calls are TRBV5-4 and TRBJ2-5; tentative D call: TRBD1 (6 bases). The germline CDR1 and CDR2 sequences are SGHNT and YYREEE (reference sequence). The CDR3 sequence is 15 residues long. V was pared by 2 bases and J by 4 bases, with 15 bases between. CDR3 sequence (DNA): TGTGCCAGCAGCTTACCCGGGACAACAGGAGAGACCCAGTACTTC. Translated, it gives CASSLPGTTGETQYF.

V gene TRBV24-1 combines with J gene TRBJ2-3; 7 bases map to TRBD2. Germline V gene sequence: CDR1 KGHDR, CDR2 SFDVKD. The CDR3 runs to 18 residues. Germline trimming cut 4 bases from V and 4 bases from J; bases unmatched to any gene: 16. Here the CDR3 DNA reads TGTGCCACCAGTGACGGGGGAGGGAGGGAATCTGGTCCAGATACGCAGTATTTT. Protein: CATSDGGGRESGPDTQYF.

To note about this clonotype: One junction end does not reproduce the germline sequence, and a read error may be involved. The chain joins TRBV20-1 to TRBJ2-1; 8 bases match TRBD1. Per the germline V gene, CDR1 is DFQATT and CDR2 is SNEGSKA (reference sequence). The CDR3 runs 15 residues. The CDR3 bases are TGCAGTGCAAGCCCCACAGGGGGTGGGGACAATGAGCAGCTCTTC. Its protein is CSASPTGGGDNEQLF.

This clonotype was observed at least ten times. J is TRBJ2-3 and V is TRBV6-5; 12 bases align to TRBD2. There are 19 residues in the CDR3. Germline CDR1 and CDR2: MNHEY and SVGAGI. J lost 0 bases, V lost 1 base, and 8 bases had no gene match. The CDR3 DNA follows: TGTGCCAGCAGTTACTTCCTAGCGGGGGGGAAAACTAGCACAGATACGCAGTATTTT. Residues: CASSYFLAGGKTSTDTQYF.